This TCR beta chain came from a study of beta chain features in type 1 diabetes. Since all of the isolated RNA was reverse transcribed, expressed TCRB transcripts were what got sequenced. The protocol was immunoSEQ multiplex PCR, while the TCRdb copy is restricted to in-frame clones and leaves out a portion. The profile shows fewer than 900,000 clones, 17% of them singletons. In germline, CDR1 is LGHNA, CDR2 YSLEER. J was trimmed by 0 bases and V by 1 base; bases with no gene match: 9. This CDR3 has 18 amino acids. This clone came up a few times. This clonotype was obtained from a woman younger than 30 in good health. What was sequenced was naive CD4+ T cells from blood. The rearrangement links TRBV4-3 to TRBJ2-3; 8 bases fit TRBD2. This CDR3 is CASSQGYRSSGSTDTQYF. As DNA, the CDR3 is TGCGCCAGCAGCCAAGGATACAGATCTAGCGGGAGCACAGATACGCAGTATTTT.